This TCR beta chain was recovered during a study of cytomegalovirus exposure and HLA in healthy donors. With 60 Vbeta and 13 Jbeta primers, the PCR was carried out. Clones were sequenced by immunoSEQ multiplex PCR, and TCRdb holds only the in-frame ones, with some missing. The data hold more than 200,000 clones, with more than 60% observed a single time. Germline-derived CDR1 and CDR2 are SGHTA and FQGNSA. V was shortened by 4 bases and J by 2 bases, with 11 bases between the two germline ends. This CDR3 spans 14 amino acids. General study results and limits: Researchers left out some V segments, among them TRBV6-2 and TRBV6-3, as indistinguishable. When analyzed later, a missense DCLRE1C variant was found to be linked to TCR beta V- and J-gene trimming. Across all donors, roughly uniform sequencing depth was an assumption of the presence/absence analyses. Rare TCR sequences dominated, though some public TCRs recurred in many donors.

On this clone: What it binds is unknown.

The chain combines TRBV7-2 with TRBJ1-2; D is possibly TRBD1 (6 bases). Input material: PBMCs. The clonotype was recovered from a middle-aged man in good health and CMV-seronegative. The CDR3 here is CASSSQGFNYGYTF. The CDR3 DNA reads TGTGCCAGCAGCTCACAGGGATTCAACTATGGCTACACCTTC. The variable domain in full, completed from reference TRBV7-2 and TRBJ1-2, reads GAGVSQSPSNKVTEKGKDVELRCDPISGHTALYWYRQSLGQGLEFLIYFQGNSAPDKSGLPSDRFSAERTGGSVSTLTIQRTQQEDSAVYLCASSSQGFNYGYTFGSGTRLTVV.